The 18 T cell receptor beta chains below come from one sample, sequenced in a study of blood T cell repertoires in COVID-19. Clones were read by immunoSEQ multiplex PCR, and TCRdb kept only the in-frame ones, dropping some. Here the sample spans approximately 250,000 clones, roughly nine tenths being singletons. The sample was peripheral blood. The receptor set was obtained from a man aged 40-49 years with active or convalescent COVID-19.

CDR3 sequence reads: CASSYSTGSSYNEQFF. The CDR3 region has the DNA TGTGCCAGCAGTTACTCGACAGGGAGCTCCTACAATGAGCAGTTCTTC. This chain links TRBV6-5 with TRBJ2-1; 7 nucleotides align to TRBD1. CDR1 is MNHEY and CDR2 is SVGAGI in the germline V gene. J was trimmed by 0 bases and V by 0 bases; bases with no gene match: 2. This CDR3 has 16 residues.

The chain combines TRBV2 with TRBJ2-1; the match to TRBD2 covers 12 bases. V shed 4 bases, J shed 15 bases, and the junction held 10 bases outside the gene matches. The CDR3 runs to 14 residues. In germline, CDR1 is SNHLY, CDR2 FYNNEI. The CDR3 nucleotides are TGTGCCAGCAGTGTTATGTCTAGCGGGGGGGCCTGGTTCTTC. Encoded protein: CASSVMSSGGAWFF.

The CDR3: CASSGGSYNYGYTF. The CDR3 DNA follows: TGTGCCAGCAGTGGGGGCAGCTACAACTATGGCTACACCTTC. The chain is built from TRBV6-4 and TRBJ1-2, with D possibly matching TRBD1 (5 bases). Germline V gives CDR1 MRHNA, CDR2 SNTAGT. The CDR3 consists of 14 residues. Trimming cost V 4 bases and J 2 bases, with 11 bases left between them.

CDR3 DNA: TGTGCCACCAGCAGAGATAAGAGCGGTAGCAATCAGCCCCAGCATTTT. Its protein product is CATSRDKSGSNQPQHF. V gene TRBV15 combines with J gene TRBJ1-5; D gene uncertain. This CDR3 is built from 16 residues. With 0 bases removed from V and 0 bases from J, the gap between germline ends came to 9 bases. CDR1 and CDR2 (germline): LNHNV, YYDKDF (reference sequence).

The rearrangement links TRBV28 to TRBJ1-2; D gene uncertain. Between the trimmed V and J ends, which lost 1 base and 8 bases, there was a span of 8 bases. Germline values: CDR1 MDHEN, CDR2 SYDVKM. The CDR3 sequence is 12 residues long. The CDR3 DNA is TGTGCCAGCAGTTTATCCCCCGAGGGCTACACCTTC. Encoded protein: CASSLSPEGYTF.

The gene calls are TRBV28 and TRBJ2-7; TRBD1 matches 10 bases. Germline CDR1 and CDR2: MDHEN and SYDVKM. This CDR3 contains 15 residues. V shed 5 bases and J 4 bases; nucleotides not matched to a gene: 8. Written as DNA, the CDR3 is TGTGCCAGCAGTAGCCGGGACAGGGGCTTGTACGAGCAGTACTTC. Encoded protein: CASSSRDRGLYEQYF.

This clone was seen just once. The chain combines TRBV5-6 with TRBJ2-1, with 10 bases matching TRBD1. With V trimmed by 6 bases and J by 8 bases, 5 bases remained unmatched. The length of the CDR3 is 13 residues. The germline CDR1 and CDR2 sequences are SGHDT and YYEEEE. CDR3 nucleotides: TGTGCCAGCAACTGGGACAGGGGTTATGAGCAGTTCTTC. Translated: CASNWDRGYEQFF.

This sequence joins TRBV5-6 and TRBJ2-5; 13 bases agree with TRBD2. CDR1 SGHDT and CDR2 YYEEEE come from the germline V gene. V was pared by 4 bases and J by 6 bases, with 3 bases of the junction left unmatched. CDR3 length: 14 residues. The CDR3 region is CASSGGLAGKTQYF. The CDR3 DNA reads TGTGCCAGCAGCGGGGGACTAGCGGGAAAGACCCAGTACTTC.

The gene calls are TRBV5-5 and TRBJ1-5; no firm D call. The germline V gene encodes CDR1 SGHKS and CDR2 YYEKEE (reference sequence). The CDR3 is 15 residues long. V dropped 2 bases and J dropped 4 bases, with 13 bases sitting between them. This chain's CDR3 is CASSFRLGENQPQHF. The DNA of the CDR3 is TGTGCCAGCAGCTTTAGGTTGGGAGAAAATCAGCCCCAGCATTTT.

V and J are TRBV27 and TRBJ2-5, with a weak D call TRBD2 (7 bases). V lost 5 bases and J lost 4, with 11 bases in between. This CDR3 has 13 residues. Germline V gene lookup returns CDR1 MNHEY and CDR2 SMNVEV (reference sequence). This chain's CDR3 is CASSQGGAETQYF. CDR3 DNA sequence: TGTGCCAGCAGTCAAGGGGGGGCAGAGACCCAGTACTTC.

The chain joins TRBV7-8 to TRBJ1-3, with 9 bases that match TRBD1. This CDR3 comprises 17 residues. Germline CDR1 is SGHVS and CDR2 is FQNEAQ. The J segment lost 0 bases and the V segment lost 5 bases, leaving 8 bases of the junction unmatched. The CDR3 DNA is TGTGCCAGCAGCGACACAGGGGGCGCGTACTCTGGAAACACCATATATTTT. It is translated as CASSDTGGAYSGNTIYF.

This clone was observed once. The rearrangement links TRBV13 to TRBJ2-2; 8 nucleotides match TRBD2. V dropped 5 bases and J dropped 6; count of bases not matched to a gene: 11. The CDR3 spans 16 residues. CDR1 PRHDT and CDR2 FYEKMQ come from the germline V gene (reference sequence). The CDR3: CASSPSGGLGAGELFF. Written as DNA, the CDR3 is TGTGCCAGCAGCCCGAGCGGGGGCTTGGGTGCCGGGGAGCTGTTTTTT.

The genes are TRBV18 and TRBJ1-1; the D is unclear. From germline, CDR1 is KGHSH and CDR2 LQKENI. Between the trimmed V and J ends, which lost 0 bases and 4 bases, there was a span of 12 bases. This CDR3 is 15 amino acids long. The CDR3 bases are TGTGCCAGCTCACCACCCAATAGGGAGGGCACTGAAGCTTTCTTT. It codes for CASSPPNREGTEAFF.

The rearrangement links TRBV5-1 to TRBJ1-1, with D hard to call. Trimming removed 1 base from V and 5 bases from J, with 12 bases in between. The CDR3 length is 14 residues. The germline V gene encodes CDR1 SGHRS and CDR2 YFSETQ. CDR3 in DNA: TGCGCCAGCAGCTTGTATGAGGTGAGGACTGAAGCTTTCTTT. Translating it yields CASSLYEVRTEAFF.

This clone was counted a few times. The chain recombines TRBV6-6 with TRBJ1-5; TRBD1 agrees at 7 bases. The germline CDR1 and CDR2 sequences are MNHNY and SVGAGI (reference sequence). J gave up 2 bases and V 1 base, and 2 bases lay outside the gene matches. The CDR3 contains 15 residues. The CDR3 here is CASSYYTGGNQPQHF. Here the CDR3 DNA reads TGTGCCAGCAGTTACTACACAGGGGGCAATCAGCCCCAGCATTTT.

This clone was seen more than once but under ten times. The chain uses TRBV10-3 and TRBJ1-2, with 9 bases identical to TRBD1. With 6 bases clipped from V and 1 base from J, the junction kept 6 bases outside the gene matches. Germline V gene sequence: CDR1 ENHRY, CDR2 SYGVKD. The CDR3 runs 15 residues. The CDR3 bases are TGTGCCATCAGATCCGGGACAGGGTTTAACTATGGCTACACCTTC. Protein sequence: CAIRSGTGFNYGYTF.

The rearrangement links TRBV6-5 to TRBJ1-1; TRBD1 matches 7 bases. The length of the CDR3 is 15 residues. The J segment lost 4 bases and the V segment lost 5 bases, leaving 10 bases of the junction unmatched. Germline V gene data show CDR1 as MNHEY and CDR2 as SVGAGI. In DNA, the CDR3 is TGTGCCAGCAGTCTATTACAGGGGAGCGGCACTGAAGCTTTCTTT. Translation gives CASSLLQGSGTEAFF.

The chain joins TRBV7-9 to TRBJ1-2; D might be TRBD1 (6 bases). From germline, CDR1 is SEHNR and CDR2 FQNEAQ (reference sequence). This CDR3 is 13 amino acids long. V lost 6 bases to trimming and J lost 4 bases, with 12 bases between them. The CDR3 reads CASSSGHRYGYTF. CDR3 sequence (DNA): TGTGCCAGCAGTTCGGGACACCGCTATGGCTACACCTTC.